This entry concerns a single T cell receptor (beta chain). Its cognate antigen is unknown. The data were obtained in a study of spatial heterogeneity in lung cancer. Across the study: PBMC samples from follow-up, where available, were sequenced a median of about 22 months after resection. Study outcomes and limitations: Resection blood, more than follow-up blood, showed ubiquitous expanded tumor TCRs.

TCRdb reanalysed the 5' RACE reads using MiXCR and keeps one entry per CDR3 protein. The sample lists about 87,000 distinct CDR3 sequences; around 19% were seen once. The CDR3 is made up of 14 amino acids. Trimming removed 6 bases from V and 4 bases from J, with 10 bases in between. The germline V gene has CDR1 MNHEY and CDR2 SVGAGI. As for time point: blood at routine non-recurrence follow-up after resection. From tumor, nontumor lung or frozen PBMC, whole RNA was taken unsorted for sequencing. Sequences were derived from PBMCs, sampled at follow-up. The receptor's source is a male donor with early-stage non-small cell lung cancer. This sequence joins TRBV6-5 and TRBJ1-6; no reliable D call. The CDR3 loop is CASRGDIYNSPLHF. For the CDR3, the DNA is TGTGCCAGCAGAGGAGACATATATAATTCACCCCTCCACTTT.